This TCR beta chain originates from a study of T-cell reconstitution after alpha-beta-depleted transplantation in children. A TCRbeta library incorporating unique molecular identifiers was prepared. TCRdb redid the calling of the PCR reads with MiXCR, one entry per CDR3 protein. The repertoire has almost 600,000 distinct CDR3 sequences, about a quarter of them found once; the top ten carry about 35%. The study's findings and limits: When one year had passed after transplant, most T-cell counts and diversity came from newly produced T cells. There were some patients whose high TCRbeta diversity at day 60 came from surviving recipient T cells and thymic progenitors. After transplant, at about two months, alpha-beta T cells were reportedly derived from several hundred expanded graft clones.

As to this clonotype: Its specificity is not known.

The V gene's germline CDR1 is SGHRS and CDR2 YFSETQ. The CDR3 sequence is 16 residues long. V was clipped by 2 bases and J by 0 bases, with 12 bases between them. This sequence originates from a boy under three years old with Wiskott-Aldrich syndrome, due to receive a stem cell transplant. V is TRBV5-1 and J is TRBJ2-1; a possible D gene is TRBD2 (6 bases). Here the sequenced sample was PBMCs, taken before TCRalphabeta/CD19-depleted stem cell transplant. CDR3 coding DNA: TGCGCCAGCAGCTTAACCCCAGCGGGCTCCTACAATGAGCAGTTCTTC. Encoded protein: CASSLTPAGSYNEQFF.